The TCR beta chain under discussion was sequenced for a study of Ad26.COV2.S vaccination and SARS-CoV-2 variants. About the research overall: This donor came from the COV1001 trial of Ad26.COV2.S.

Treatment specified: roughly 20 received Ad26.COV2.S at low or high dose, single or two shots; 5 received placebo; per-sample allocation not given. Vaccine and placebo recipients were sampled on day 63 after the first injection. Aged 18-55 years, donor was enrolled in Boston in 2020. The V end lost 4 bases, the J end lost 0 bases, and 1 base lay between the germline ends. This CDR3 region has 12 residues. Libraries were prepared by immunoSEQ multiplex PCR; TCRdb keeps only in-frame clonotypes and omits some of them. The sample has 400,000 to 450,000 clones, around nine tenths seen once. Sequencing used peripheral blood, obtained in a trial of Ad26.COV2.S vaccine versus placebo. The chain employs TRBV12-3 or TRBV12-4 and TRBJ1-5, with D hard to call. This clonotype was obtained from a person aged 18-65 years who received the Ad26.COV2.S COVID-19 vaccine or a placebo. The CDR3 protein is CASSYSNQPQHF. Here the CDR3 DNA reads TGTGCCAGCAGTTATAGCAATCAGCCCCAGCATTTT.